These T cell receptor beta chains were read from a single sample in a study of cytomegalovirus exposure and HLA in healthy donors. The method was immunoSEQ multiplex PCR; TCRdb's version includes in-frame clones alone and lacks a portion of them. Altogether roughly 120,000 clones are present, about 80% being singletons, with the ten largest covering around 2.5%. Input material: PBMCs. The receptors derive from a man aged 25 to 45 in good health and CMV-seronegative. Both conserved end residues are part of each CDR3. D genes are given only for firm matches. Expanded clones get a size class; other rows say once, few or many, or leave the size out.

V gene: TRBV5-1
D gene: TRBD2
J gene: TRBJ2-1
clone size: .
CDR3 DNA: TGCGCCAGCAGCTTGGCCCTCAGACTAGCGGGTGAGCAGTTCTTC
CDR3 protein: CASSLALRLAGEQFF

V gene: TRBV2
D gene: TRBD1
J gene: TRBJ1-5
clone size: .
CDR3 DNA: TGTGCCAGCAGGCCAGGGGGCGATCAGCCCCAGAATTTT
CDR3 protein: CASRPGGDQPQNF

V gene: TRBV18
D gene: TRBD1
J gene: TRBJ2-2
clone size: .
CDR3 DNA: TGTGCCAGCTCACCCCTGGACAGGGGTGACACCGGGGAGCTGTTTTTT
CDR3 protein: CASSPLDRGDTGELFF

V gene: TRBV27
D gene: TRBD1
J gene: TRBJ1-2
clone size: .
CDR3 DNA: TGTGCCAGCAGTTCGGGGGACAGGGATAACTATGGCTACACCTTC
CDR3 protein: CASSSGDRDNYGYTF

V gene: TRBV6-5
D gene: .
J gene: TRBJ2-5
clone size: .
CDR3 DNA: TGTGCCAGCAGCCAGACAGGTCTTCCGCAAGAGACCCAGTACTTC
CDR3 protein: CASSQTGLPQETQYF

V gene: TRBV19
D gene: TRBD2
J gene: TRBJ2-6
clone size: .
CDR3 DNA: TGTGCCAGTAGTACCCTAAGACTAGCGCGAAACTCTGGGGCCAACGTCCTGACTTTC
CDR3 protein: CASSTLRLARNSGANVLTF

V gene: TRBV10-3
D gene: .
J gene: TRBJ2-7
clone size: .
CDR3 DNA: TGTGCCATCAATCCCGCGCCCGGGACTGCCTCCTACGAGCAGTACTTC
CDR3 protein: CAINPAPGTASYEQYF

V gene: TRBV6-5
D gene: TRBD1
J gene: TRBJ1-1
clone size: .
CDR3 DNA: TGTGCCAGCAGTTACTCGAGGGGGCGAACTGAAGCTTTCTTT
CDR3 protein: CASSYSRGRTEAFF

V gene: TRBV4-1
D gene: .
J gene: TRBJ1-1
clone size: .
CDR3 DNA: TGCGCCAGCAGCCAAGAAGGGGGTGGCACTGAAGCCTTCTTT
CDR3 protein: CASSQEGGGTEAFF

V gene: TRBV6-4
D gene: .
J gene: TRBJ2-2
clone size: .
CDR3 DNA: TGTGCCAGCATGGAACAGGCGAACACCGGGGAGCTGTTTTTT
CDR3 protein: CASMEQANTGELFF

V gene: TRBV11-2
D gene: .
J gene: TRBJ2-7
clone size: .
CDR3 DNA: TGTGCCAGCAACGACATCTCCTACGAGCAGTACTTC
CDR3 protein: CASNDISYEQYF

V gene: TRBV4-1
D gene: TRBD1
J gene: TRBJ1-5
clone size: few
CDR3 DNA: TGCGCCAGCAGCCAGGCCGGGACAGGACATCAGCCCCAGCATTTT
CDR3 protein: CASSQAGTGHQPQHF

V gene: TRBV15
D gene: .
J gene: TRBJ2-3
clone size: .
CDR3 DNA: TGTGCCACCAGGGAGTCCGGGAAAGATACGCAGTATTTT
CDR3 protein: CATRESGKDTQYF

V gene: TRBV7-2
D gene: .
J gene: TRBJ1-3
clone size: .
CDR3 DNA: TGTGCCAGCAGCTTAGGGACAGTTAGAAACACCATATATTTT
CDR3 protein: CASSLGTVRNTIYF

V gene: TRBV6-5
D gene: TRBD2
J gene: TRBJ2-1
clone size: .
CDR3 DNA: TGTGCCAGCAGTTACACTAGCGGGAGTGAGCAGTTCTTC
CDR3 protein: CASSYTSGSEQFF

V gene: TRBV11-2
D gene: .
J gene: TRBJ1-1
clone size: .
CDR3 DNA: TGTGCCAGCAGCTTACAGGGGAGAATGAACACTGAAGCTTTCTTT
CDR3 protein: CASSLQGRMNTEAFF

V gene: TRBV11-2
D gene: .
J gene: TRBJ2-7
clone size: few
CDR3 DNA: TGTGCCAGCAGCTTAGGTTCGGGATTCTCCTACGAGCAGTACTTC
CDR3 protein: CASSLGSGFSYEQYF

V gene: TRBV9
D gene: .
J gene: TRBJ1-2
clone size: few
CDR3 DNA: TGTGCCAGCAGCGTAGAATGGGGGGAATCCTATGGCTACACCTTC
CDR3 protein: CASSVEWGESYGYTF

V gene: TRBV9
D gene: TRBD2
J gene: TRBJ2-1
clone size: .
CDR3 DNA: TGTGCCAGCAGCCCTGCTCTAGCGGGGTACAATGAGCAGTTCTTC
CDR3 protein: CASSPALAGYNEQFF

V gene: TRBV29-1
D gene: TRBD1
J gene: TRBJ2-5
clone size: .
CDR3 DNA: TGCAGCGTTGAAGTGACAGGGGGCCGAGAAGGTGAGCAGTACTTC
CDR3 protein: CSVEVTGGREGEQYF

V gene: TRBV27
D gene: .
J gene: TRBJ2-5
clone size: few
CDR3 DNA: TGTGCCAGCAGCCTGTACCAAGAGACCCAGTACTTC
CDR3 protein: CASSLYQETQYF

V gene: TRBV27
D gene: TRBD1
J gene: TRBJ1-1
clone size: once
CDR3 DNA: TGTGCCAGCAGTCCAGGGACAGGGACCACTGAAGCTTTCTTT
CDR3 protein: CASSPGTGTTEAFF

V gene: TRBV5-6
D gene: .
J gene: TRBJ2-7
clone size: once
CDR3 DNA: TGTGCCAGCAGCTTGGGCCCCCGGGGTTTGAGCTCCTACGAGCAGTACTTC
CDR3 protein: CASSLGPRGLSSYEQYF

V gene: TRBV19
D gene: .
J gene: TRBJ1-4
clone size: .
CDR3 DNA: TGTGCCAGTAGTATCTGGGCCTCAACTAATGAAAAACTGTTTTTT
CDR3 protein: CASSIWASTNEKLFF

V gene: TRBV6-5
D gene: .
J gene: TRBJ1-5
clone size: .
CDR3 DNA: TGTGCCAGCAGTTACATGGCAGGGGATCAGCCCCAGCATTTT
CDR3 protein: CASSYMAGDQPQHF

V gene: TRBV7-9
D gene: .
J gene: TRBJ2-7
clone size: .
CDR3 DNA: TGTTCCAGCAGCTTAGAGAGGGAGGCCTACGAGCAGTACTTC
CDR3 protein: CSSSLEREAYEQYF

V gene: TRBV27
D gene: TRBD2
J gene: TRBJ2-3
clone size: .
CDR3 DNA: TGTGCCAGCAGTTTATTAGGACTAGCGGGAGGGCCAAAGGTAGATACGCAGTATTTT
CDR3 protein: CASSLLGLAGGPKVDTQYF

V gene: TRBV7-2
D gene: .
J gene: TRBJ1-2
clone size: .
CDR3 DNA: TGTGCCAGCAGCTCGTACAGAGCATATGGCTACACCTTC
CDR3 protein: CASSSYRAYGYTF

V gene: TRBV5-4
D gene: .
J gene: TRBJ1-1
clone size: few
CDR3 DNA: TGTGCCAGCAGCTACCCACAAAACACTGAAGCTTTCTTT
CDR3 protein: CASSYPQNTEAFF

V gene: TRBV7-2
D gene: .
J gene: TRBJ1-1
clone size: .
CDR3 DNA: TGTGCCAGCATCCGACAGGCCAGGGACGGCACTGAAGCTTTCTTT
CDR3 protein: CASIRQARDGTEAFF

V gene: TRBV19
D gene: TRBD1
J gene: TRBJ1-5
clone size: .
CDR3 DNA: TGTGCCACCCGGAGAGGGACAGGGCCATCTTTTCAATGGGTGCAGAATCAGCCCCAGCATTTT
CDR3 protein: CATRRGTGPSFQWVQNQPQHF

V gene: TRBV5-1
D gene: .
J gene: TRBJ2-7
clone size: once
CDR3 DNA: TGCGCCAGCCCAAACAGGGATTCCTACTACGAGCAGTACTTC
CDR3 protein: CASPNRDSYYEQYF

V gene: TRBV7-8
D gene: TRBD2
J gene: TRBJ2-1
clone size: .
CDR3 DNA: TGTGCCAGCAGCTCGAGACTAGCGGGAGGGAGATATGAGCAGTTCTTC
CDR3 protein: CASSSRLAGGRYEQFF

V gene: TRBV27
D gene: TRBD1
J gene: TRBJ2-7
clone size: once
CDR3 DNA: TGTCGCCGGTGGGGGACAGTGATCTACGAGCAGTACTTC
CDR3 protein: CRRWGTVIYEQYF

V gene: TRBV7-9
D gene: TRBD1
J gene: TRBJ2-3
clone size: .
CDR3 DNA: TGTGCCAGCAGCTTAGCGGACGTGGTGGGGACAGGGGTGACAGATACGCAGTATTTT
CDR3 protein: CASSLADVVGTGVTDTQYF

V gene: TRBV29-1
D gene: TRBD1
J gene: TRBJ2-5
clone size: .
CDR3 DNA: TGCAGCGCGTCTCAGGGGGCTGAGACCCAGTACTTC
CDR3 protein: CSASQGAETQYF

V gene: TRBV7-9
D gene: TRBD2
J gene: TRBJ2-1
clone size: .
CDR3 DNA: TGTGCCAGCAGCTCCCACCCGGGACTACTCAATGAGCAGTTCTTC
CDR3 protein: CASSSHPGLLNEQFF

V gene: TRBV12-5
D gene: TRBD2
J gene: TRBJ2-3
clone size: .
CDR3 DNA: TGTGCTAGTGGTTCCAAGACTAGCGGGATGCCCACAGATACGCAGTATTTT
CDR3 protein: CASGSKTSGMPTDTQYF

V gene: TRBV27
D gene: .
J gene: TRBJ2-7
clone size: .
CDR3 DNA: TGTGCCAGCAGTTTGGCGGGCCGTTCCTACGAGCAGTACTTC
CDR3 protein: CASSLAGRSYEQYF

V gene: TRBV6-5
D gene: .
J gene: TRBJ2-7
clone size: once
CDR3 DNA: TGTGCCAGCAGTTACCAGGACTGGGCTGGGGAGCAGTACTTC
CDR3 protein: CASSYQDWAGEQYF

V gene: TRBV19
D gene: TRBD1
J gene: TRBJ1-5
clone size: .
CDR3 DNA: TGTGCCAGTAGTATCACAGGGGGCAATCAGCCCCAGCATTTT
CDR3 protein: CASSITGGNQPQHF

V gene: TRBV12-5
D gene: .
J gene: TRBJ1-1
clone size: once
CDR3 DNA: TGTGCTAGTGGTTTATTCCCGGGTAACACTGAAGCTTTCTTT
CDR3 protein: CASGLFPGNTEAFF

V gene: TRBV7-2
D gene: .
J gene: TRBJ1-1
clone size: .
CDR3 DNA: TGTGCCAGCAGCCAGGCTGATGGCACTGAAGCTTTCTTT
CDR3 protein: CASSQADGTEAFF

V gene: TRBV7-9
D gene: TRBD1
J gene: TRBJ1-1
clone size: few
CDR3 DNA: TGTGCCAGCAGCTTAGGGCCCGGGACAGAGAACACTGAAGCTTTCTTT
CDR3 protein: CASSLGPGTENTEAFF

V gene: TRBV5-4
D gene: TRBD2
J gene: TRBJ2-7
clone size: .
CDR3 DNA: TGTGCCAGCAGCGGGGGACTAGTTTTCCACGAGCAGTACTTC
CDR3 protein: CASSGGLVFHEQYF

V gene: TRBV5-1
D gene: TRBD1
J gene: TRBJ2-7
clone size: .
CDR3 DNA: TGCGCCAGCAGCGTACAACCCGGGACAGGGATATACGAGCAGTACTTC
CDR3 protein: CASSVQPGTGIYEQYF

V gene: TRBV11-2
D gene: TRBD2
J gene: TRBJ2-3
clone size: .
CDR3 DNA: TGTGCCAGCAGCTGGACTAGCGGGAGGGGAGATACGCAGTATTTT
CDR3 protein: CASSWTSGRGDTQYF

V gene: TRBV4-1
D gene: TRBD2
J gene: TRBJ2-3
clone size: .
CDR3 DNA: TGCGCCAGCGGGGGGATTCTCCGACTAGCGGGAGATGATACGCAGTATTTT
CDR3 protein: CASGGILRLAGDDTQYF

V gene: TRBV19
D gene: TRBD2
J gene: TRBJ2-5
clone size: .
CDR3 DNA: TGTGCCAGTAGTATGGGAGGGGCCGAAGAGACCCAGTACTTC
CDR3 protein: CASSMGGAEETQYF

V gene: TRBV29-1
D gene: TRBD2
J gene: TRBJ2-2
clone size: once
CDR3 DNA: TGCAGCGCTGCCCGTCTAGCGGGAGGCGAGAACACCGGGGAGCTGTTTTTT
CDR3 protein: CSAARLAGGENTGELFF

V gene: TRBV10-3
D gene: TRBD2
J gene: TRBJ2-5
clone size: .
CDR3 DNA: TGTGCCACAAAGGAAGGGAGGGTTGGTGAGACCCAGTACTTC
CDR3 protein: CATKEGRVGETQYF

V gene: TRBV5-1
D gene: TRBD2
J gene: TRBJ2-7
clone size: .
CDR3 DNA: TGCGCCAGCAGCTTGAGCGGGAGCGTTCTGGACGAGCAGTACTTC
CDR3 protein: CASSLSGSVLDEQYF

V gene: TRBV29-1
D gene: TRBD1
J gene: TRBJ1-1
clone size: .
CDR3 DNA: TGCAGCGTCTCCGTCTGGGACAGGGGGAACACTGAAGCTTTCTTT
CDR3 protein: CSVSVWDRGNTEAFF

V gene: TRBV5-1
D gene: .
J gene: TRBJ2-1
clone size: once
CDR3 DNA: TGCGCCAGCAGCTTGGCCGACAATGAGCAGTTCTTC
CDR3 protein: CASSLADNEQFF

V gene: TRBV19
D gene: TRBD1
J gene: TRBJ2-7
clone size: .
CDR3 DNA: TGTGCCAGCAGGGGACAGGGGTCCCACGAGCAGCACTTC
CDR3 protein: CASRGQGSHEQHF

V gene: TRBV19
D gene: .
J gene: TRBJ2-3
clone size: few
CDR3 DNA: TGTGCCAGCTCCCCCGGAGTGGGCACAGATACGCAGTATTTT
CDR3 protein: CASSPGVGTDTQYF

V gene: TRBV15
D gene: TRBD1
J gene: TRBJ1-5
clone size: .
CDR3 DNA: TGTGCCACCAGCACATCGGGACAGAGAAATCAGCCCCAGCATTTT
CDR3 protein: CATSTSGQRNQPQHF

V gene: TRBV28
D gene: TRBD1
J gene: TRBJ1-1
clone size: .
CDR3 DNA: TGTGCCGGCCAGACAGGGGACGGGACTGAAGCTTTCTTT
CDR3 protein: CAGQTGDGTEAFF